A selection of T cell receptor beta chains follows, all from one sample in a study of blood T cell repertoires in COVID-19. TCRdb's table, derived via immunoSEQ multiplex PCR, lists solely in-frame clones and lacks some. In the table there are over 250,000 clones, roughly nine tenths of which are singletons. The sample was PBMCs or T cells enriched from blood (not recorded which). The receptors stem from a man between 60 and 75 years old who had recovered from COVID-19. Each CDR3 is given with its conserved first and last residue. D genes are given only for firm matches. A row's size may be missing; if present it is once, few, many or a size class.

D,V,size,J,CDR3,DNA
NA,TRBV5-1,NA,TRBJ2-1,CASSATGVARNEQFF,TGCGCCAGCAGCGCAACGGGAGTTGCTAGGAATGAGCAGTTCTTC
NA,TRBV7-8,NA,TRBJ2-7,CASSLAEAAYEQYF,TGTGCCAGCAGCTTAGCGGAGGCAGCCTACGAGCAGTACTTC
NA,TRBV2,NA,TRBJ1-5,CASRATGFKPQHF,TGTGCCAGCAGGGCGACTGGTTTCAAGCCCCAGCATTTT
NA,TRBV7-6,NA,TRBJ2-5,CASSPSGGLETQYF,TGTGCCAGCAGCCCCTCAGGTGGCCTGGAGACCCAGTACTTC
NA,TRBV7-2,few,TRBJ2-2,CASSAGQYTGELFF,TGTGCCAGCAGCGCGGGACAGTACACCGGGGAGCTGTTTTTT
TRBD1,TRBV4-3,NA,TRBJ1-2,CASSQQQGLHYGYTF,TGCGCCAGCAGCCAACAACAGGGGCTTCACTATGGCTACACCTTC
NA,TRBV15,NA,TRBJ2-2,CATSASSNTGELFF,TGTGCCACCAGCGCCAGTTCGAACACCGGGGAGCTGTTTTTT
NA,TRBV24-1,NA,TRBJ2-2,CATSGEGDLLNTGELFF,TGTGCCACCAGTGGTGAGGGGGACCTATTAAACACCGGGGAGCTGTTTTTT
NA,TRBV12-3/TRBV12-4,NA,TRBJ1-5,CASRQGRNQPQHF,TGTGCCAGCAGGCAGGGGAGAAATCAGCCCCAGCATTTT
TRBD1,TRBV9,NA,TRBJ1-6,CASARQGESPLHF,TGTGCCAGCGCTAGACAGGGAGAGTCACCCCTCCACTTT
NA,TRBV27,NA,TRBJ1-3,CASSLGQPGNTIYF,TGTGCCAGCAGTTTAGGGCAACCTGGAAACACCATATATTTT
TRBD1,TRBV7-3,NA,TRBJ2-3,CASSLLGQDPTDTQYF,TGTGCCAGCAGCTTACTCGGACAGGATCCCACAGATACGCAGTATTTT
TRBD1,TRBV12-5,NA,TRBJ2-1,CASGKAGTDLYNEQFF,TGTGCTAGTGGGAAAGCCGGGACAGACCTCTACAATGAGCAGTTCTTC
NA,TRBV12-3/TRBV12-4,NA,TRBJ1-2,CASSLARGGYTF,TGTGCCAGCAGTTTAGCGCGGGGTGGCTACACCTTC
TRBD2,TRBV7-9,NA,TRBJ2-7,CASSPRAGGPYEQYF,TGTGCCAGCAGCCCCCGGGCGGGAGGGCCCTACGAGCAGTACTTC
NA,TRBV4-1,NA,TRBJ1-5,CASSLGTRNQPQHF,TGCGCCAGCAGCCTCGGGACAAGAAATCAGCCCCAGCATTTT
TRBD2,TRBV24-1,NA,TRBJ2-2,CATSKSTSGHTNTGELFF,TGTGCCACCAGTAAATCGACTAGCGGACACACGAACACCGGGGAGCTGTTTTTT
NA,TRBV6-5,NA,TRBJ1-5,CASQAGIGQPQHF,TGTGCCAGCCAGGCAGGGATAGGCCAGCCCCAGCATTTT
TRBD1,TRBV3-1/TRBV3-2,NA,TRBJ1-2,CASSHAGTGKGGYTF,TGTGCCAGCAGCCACGCCGGGACAGGGAAAGGCGGCTACACCTTC
NA,TRBV2,NA,TRBJ1-5,CASSLLLDQPQHF,TGTGCCAGCAGTCTCCTATTAGATCAGCCCCAGCATTTT
TRBD2,TRBV6-2/TRBV6-3,NA,TRBJ2-2,CASSSTNRGAGELFF,TGTGCCAGCAGTTCGACTAACCGGGGGGCCGGGGAGCTGTTTTTT
NA,TRBV6-4,NA,TRBJ1-1,CASSADRDTEAFF,TGTGCCAGCAGTGCCGACAGAGACACTGAAGCTTTCTTT
TRBD2,TRBV5-1,NA,TRBJ2-1,CASSPRTSSYNEQFF,TGCGCCAGCAGCCCAAGGACTAGCTCCTACAATGAGCAGTTCTTC
NA,TRBV3-1/TRBV3-2,once,TRBJ1-1,CASSQAGGAFF,TGTGCCAGCAGCCAAGCGGGGGGAGCTTTCTTT
NA,TRBV30,NA,TRBJ2-1,CAWIRFQGSSNEQFF,TGTGCCTGGATCCGATTCCAGGGGTCTTCTAATGAGCAGTTCTTC
TRBD1,TRBV15,NA,TRBJ2-2,CATSTRQGRSGELFF,TGTGCCACCAGCACTCGACAGGGTCGGTCCGGGGAGCTGTTTTTT
NA,TRBV3-1/TRBV3-2,NA,TRBJ2-7,CASSQASGLISLEQYF,TGTGCCAGCAGCCAAGCCTCGGGACTCATCTCTCTCGAGCAGTACTTC
NA,TRBV5-5,NA,TRBJ2-1,CASSLARGQYEQFF,TGTGCCAGCAGCTTGGCGCGGGGCCAATATGAGCAGTTCTTC
TRBD1,TRBV9,NA,TRBJ1-1,CASSVSGGAGTEAFF,TGTGCCAGCAGCGTCTCAGGGGGCGCTGGGACTGAAGCTTTCTTT
NA,TRBV5-1,NA,TRBJ1-1,CASSLLSQLDTEAFF,TGCGCCAGCAGCTTGTTGTCACAGTTAGACACTGAAGCTTTCTTT
NA,TRBV6-1,NA,TRBJ1-2,CASSEWAGLRYGYTF,TGTGCCAGCAGTGAGTGGGCAGGCCTTCGGTATGGCTACACCTTC
NA,TRBV19,NA,TRBJ1-2,CASSILTAVNYGYTF,TGTGCCAGTAGTATCTTGACAGCTGTTAACTATGGCTACACCTTC
NA,TRBV3-1/TRBV3-2,NA,TRBJ2-7,CASSQASDAWRDEQYF,TGTGCCAGCAGCCAAGCTTCAGACGCCTGGAGGGACGAGCAGTACTTC
NA,TRBV5-6,NA,TRBJ2-7,CASSLAGVYEQYF,TGTGCCAGCAGCTTGGCCGGGGTCTACGAGCAGTACTTC
TRBD1,TRBV19,NA,TRBJ2-1,CASSRQGALNEQFF,TGTGCCAGTAGTCGACAGGGGGCGCTTAATGAGCAGTTCTTC